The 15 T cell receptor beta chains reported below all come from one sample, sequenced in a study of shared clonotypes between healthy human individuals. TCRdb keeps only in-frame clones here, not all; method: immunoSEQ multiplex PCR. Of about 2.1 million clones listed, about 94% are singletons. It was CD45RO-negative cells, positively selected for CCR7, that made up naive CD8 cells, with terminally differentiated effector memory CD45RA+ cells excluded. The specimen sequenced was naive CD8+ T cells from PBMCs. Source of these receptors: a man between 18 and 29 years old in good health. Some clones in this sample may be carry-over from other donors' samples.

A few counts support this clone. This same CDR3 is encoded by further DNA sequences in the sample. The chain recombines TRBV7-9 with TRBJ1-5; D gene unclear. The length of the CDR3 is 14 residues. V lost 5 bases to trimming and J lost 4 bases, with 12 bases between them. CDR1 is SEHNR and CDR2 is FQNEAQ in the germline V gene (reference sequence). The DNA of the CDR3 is TGTGCCAGCAGCGCCGGTGGGTTGAATCAGCCCCAGCATTTT. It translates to CASSAGGLNQPQHF.

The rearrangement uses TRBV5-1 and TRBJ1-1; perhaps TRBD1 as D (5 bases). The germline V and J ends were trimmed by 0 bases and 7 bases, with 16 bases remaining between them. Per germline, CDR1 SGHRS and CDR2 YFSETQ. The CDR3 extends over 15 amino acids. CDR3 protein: CASSLAVRARGEAFF. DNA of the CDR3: TGCGCCAGCAGCTTGGCCGTCAGGGCGAGGGGTGAAGCTTTCTTT. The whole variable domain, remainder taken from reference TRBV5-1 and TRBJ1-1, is KAGVTQTPRYLIKTRGQQVTLSCSPISGHRSVSWYQQTPGQGLQFLFEYFSETQRNKGNFPGRFSGRQFSNSRSEMNVSTLELGDSALYLCASSLAVRARGEAFFGQGTRLTVV.

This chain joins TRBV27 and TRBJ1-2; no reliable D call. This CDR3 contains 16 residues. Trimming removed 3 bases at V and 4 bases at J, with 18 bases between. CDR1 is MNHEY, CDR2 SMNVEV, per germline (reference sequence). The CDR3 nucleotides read TGTGCCAGCAGTTTTTCGGCCTCGACCCCGGTCTATGGCTACACCTTC. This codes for CASSFSASTPVYGYTF.

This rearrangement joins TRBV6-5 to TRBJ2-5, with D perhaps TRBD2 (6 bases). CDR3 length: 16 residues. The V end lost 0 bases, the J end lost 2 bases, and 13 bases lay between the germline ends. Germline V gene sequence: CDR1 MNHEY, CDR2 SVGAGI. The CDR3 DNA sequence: TGTGCCAGCAGTTACTCGAAGGAGGGGCCACAAGAGACCCAGTACTTC. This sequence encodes CASSYSKEGPQETQYF.

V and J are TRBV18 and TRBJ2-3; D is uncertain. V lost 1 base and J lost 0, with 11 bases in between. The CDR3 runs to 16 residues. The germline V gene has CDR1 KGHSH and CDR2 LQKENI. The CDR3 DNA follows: TGTGCCAGCTCACCACAGGTATCCACTAGCACAGATACGCAGTATTTT. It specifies CASSPQVSTSTDTQYF.

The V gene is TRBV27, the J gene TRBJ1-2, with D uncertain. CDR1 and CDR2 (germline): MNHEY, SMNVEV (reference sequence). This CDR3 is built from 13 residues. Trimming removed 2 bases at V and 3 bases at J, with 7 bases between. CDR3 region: CASSLGSYYGYTF. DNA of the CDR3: TGTGCCAGCAGTTTAGGCAGCTACTATGGCTACACCTTC.

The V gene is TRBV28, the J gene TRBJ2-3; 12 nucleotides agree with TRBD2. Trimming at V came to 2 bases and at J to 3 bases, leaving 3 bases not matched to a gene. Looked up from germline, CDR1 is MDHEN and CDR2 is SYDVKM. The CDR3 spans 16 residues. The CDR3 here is CASSLPTSGRTDTQYF. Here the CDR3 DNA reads TGTGCCAGCAGTTTACCCACTAGCGGGAGGACAGATACGCAGTATTTT.

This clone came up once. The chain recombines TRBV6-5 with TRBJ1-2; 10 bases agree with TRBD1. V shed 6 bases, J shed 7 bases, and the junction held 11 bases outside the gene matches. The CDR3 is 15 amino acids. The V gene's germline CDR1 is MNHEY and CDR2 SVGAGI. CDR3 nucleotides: TGTGCCAGCAGGCTACTGACAGGGGGCTGGTTTGGCTACACCTTC. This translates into CASRLLTGGWFGYTF.

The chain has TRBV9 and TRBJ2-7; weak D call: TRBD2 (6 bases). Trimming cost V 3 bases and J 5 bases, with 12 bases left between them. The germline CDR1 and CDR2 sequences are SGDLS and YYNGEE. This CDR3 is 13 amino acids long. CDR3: CASSGTGVDEQYF. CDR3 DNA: TGTGCCAGCAGCGGGACGGGAGTGGACGAGCAGTACTTC. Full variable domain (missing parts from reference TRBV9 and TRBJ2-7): DSGVTQTPKHLITATGQRVTLRCSPRSGDLSVYWYQQSLDQGLQFLIQYYNGEERAKGNILERFSAQQFPDLHSELNLSSLELGDSALYFCASSGTGVDEQYFGPGTRLTVT.

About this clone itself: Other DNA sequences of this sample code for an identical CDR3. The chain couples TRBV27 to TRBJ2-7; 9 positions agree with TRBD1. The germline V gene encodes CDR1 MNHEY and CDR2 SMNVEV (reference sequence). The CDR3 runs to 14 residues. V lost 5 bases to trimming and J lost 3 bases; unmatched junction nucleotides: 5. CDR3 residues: CASSLRTGVYEQYF. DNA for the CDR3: TGTGCCAGCAGTCTCCGGACAGGGGTCTACGAGCAGTACTTC.

CDR3 nucleotides: TGTGCCAGCCCGGTGGGAGGGGGAACTGGCTACACCTTC. It yields the protein CASPVGGGTGYTF. The chain uses TRBV6-1 and TRBJ1-2; tentative D call: TRBD1 (6 bases). Germline assignment: CDR1 MNHNS and CDR2 SASEGT. The CDR3 runs to 13 residues. Trimming left V 8 bases short and J 7 bases short, with 17 bases between.

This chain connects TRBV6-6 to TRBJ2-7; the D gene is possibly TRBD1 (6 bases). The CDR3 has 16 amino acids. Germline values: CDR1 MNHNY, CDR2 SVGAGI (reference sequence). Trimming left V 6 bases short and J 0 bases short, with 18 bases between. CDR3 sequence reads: CASSLGQSILSYEQYF. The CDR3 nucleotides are TGTGCCAGCAGCCTAGGACAGTCTATCCTCTCCTACGAGCAGTACTTC.

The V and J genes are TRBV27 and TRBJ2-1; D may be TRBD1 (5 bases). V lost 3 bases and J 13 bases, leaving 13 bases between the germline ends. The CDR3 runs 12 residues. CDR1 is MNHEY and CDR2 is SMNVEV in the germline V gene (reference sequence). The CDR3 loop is CASSFGQIPQFF. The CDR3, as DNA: TGTGCCAGCAGTTTTGGACAAATCCCCCAGTTCTTC.

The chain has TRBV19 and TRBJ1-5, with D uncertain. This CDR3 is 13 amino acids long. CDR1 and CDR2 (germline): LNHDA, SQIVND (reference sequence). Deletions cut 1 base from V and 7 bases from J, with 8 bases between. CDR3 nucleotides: TGTGCCAGTAGTATAGTACCCTGGCAGCCCCAGCATTTT. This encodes CASSIVPWQPQHF.

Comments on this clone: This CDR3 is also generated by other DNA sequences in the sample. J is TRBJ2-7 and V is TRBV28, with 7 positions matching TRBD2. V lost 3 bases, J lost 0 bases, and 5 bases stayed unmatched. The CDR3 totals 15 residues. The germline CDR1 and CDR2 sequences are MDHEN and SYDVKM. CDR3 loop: CASSFPSGGSYEQYF. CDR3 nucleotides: TGTGCCAGCAGTTTCCCTAGCGGTGGCTCCTACGAGCAGTACTTC.